The sample holds many counts of the clone carrying this TCR beta chain. Its antigen is as yet unknown. The record originates from a study of blood T cells in healthy people across ages. Whole-study findings and limits: Getting older went along with TCR beta diversity per million T cells dropping roughly linearly.

Primers used in a second PCR of about 7 to 12 cycles were a sample-barcoded 5' primer and a J-beta primer mix. A template-switch adaptor containing 12 random nucleotides labeled each cDNA molecule. Each CDR3 protein is one row after TCRdb ran MiXCR on the 5' RACE reads. Among some 1.5 million distinct CDR3 sequences listed, about 28% were seen once. V was pared by 10 bases and J by 8 bases, with 17 bases between. The CDR3 totals 12 residues. The clonotype comes from a woman aged 30 to 39 in good health. The chain is built from TRBV12-3 or TRBV12-4 and TRBJ1-2; maybe TRBD1 (6 bases). The specimen was blood. The CDR3 region has the DNA TGTGCCATCAGGGGCAGGGTAGGAGGCTACACCTTC. Translated, it gives CAIRGRVGGYTF.